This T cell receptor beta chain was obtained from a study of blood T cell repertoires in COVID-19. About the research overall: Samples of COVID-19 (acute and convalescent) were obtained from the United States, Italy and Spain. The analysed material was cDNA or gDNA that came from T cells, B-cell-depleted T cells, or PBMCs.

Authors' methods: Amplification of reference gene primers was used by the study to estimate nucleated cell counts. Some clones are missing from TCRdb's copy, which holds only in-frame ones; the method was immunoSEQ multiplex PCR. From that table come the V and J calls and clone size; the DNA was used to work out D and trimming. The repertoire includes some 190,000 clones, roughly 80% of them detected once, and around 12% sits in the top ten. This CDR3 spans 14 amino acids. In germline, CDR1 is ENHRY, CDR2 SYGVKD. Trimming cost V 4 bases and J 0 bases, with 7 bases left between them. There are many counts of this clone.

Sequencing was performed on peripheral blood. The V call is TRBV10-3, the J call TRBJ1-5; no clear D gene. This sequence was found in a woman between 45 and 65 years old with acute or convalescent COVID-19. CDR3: CAISGGLSNQPQHF. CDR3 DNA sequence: TGTGCCATCAGTGGTGGACTTAGCAATCAGCCCCAGCATTTT.